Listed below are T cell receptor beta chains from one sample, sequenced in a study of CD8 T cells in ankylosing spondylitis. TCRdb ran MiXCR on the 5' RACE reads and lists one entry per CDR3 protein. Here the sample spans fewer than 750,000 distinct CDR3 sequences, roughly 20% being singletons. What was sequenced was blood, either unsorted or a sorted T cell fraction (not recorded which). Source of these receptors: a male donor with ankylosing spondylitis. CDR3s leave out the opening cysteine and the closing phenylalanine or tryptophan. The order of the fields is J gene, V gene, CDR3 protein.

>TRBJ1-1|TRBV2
ASTQDRGTEAF
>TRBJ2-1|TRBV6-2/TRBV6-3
ASNEDRNYNEQF
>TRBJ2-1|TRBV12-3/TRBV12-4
ASSSAAGVVGEQF
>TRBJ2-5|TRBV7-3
ASSPTTSQETQY
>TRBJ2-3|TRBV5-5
ASSGREKATSTDTQY
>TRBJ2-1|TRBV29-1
SVEGQRGANEQF
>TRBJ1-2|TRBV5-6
ASSARDRGQGGYT
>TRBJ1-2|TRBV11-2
ASSPRTGALYGYT
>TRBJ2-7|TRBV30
AWSVGVEGDEQY
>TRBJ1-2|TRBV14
ASSRTTASYNYGYT
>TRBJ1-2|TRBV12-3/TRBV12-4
ASSPTGTVYGYT
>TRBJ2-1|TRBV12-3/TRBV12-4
ASSLHNEQF
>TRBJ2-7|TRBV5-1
ASSGGHSYEQY
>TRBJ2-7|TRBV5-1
ASNQGLSYEQY
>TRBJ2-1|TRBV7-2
ASSFLARAYNEQF
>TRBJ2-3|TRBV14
ASSEGLAIWDTQY